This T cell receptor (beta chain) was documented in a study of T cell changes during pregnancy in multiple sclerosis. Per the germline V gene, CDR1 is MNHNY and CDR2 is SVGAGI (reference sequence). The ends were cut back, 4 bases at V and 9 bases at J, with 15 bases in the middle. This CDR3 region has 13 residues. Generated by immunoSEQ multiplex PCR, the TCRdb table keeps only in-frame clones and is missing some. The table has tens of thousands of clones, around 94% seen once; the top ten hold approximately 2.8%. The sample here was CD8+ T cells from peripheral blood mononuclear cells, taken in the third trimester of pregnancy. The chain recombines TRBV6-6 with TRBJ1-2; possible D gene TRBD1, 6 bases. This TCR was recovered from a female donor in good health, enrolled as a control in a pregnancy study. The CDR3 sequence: CASSSSDRQSYTF. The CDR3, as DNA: TGTGCCAGCAGTTCGTCGGACAGACAAAGCTACACCTTC.